This T cell receptor beta chain was identified in a study of early T cells in non-severe SARS-CoV-2 infection. Looking at the study overall: Sequencing of unsorted whole blood was done on bulk RNA, leaving chains unpaired.

V dropped 0 bases and J dropped 7 bases, with 8 bases sitting between them. CDR3 length: 14 residues. The V gene's germline CDR1 is SGHRS and CDR2 YFSETQ. This clonotype was counted many times. Unique molecular identifiers were affixed to single, distinct cDNA molecules. TCRdb processed the 5' RACE reads anew with MiXCR; each CDR3 protein has one entry. The table has 25,000 to 35,000 distinct CDR3 sequences, 3% to 5% seen once. The sequence was collected from an adult who was a healthcare worker with PCR-confirmed SARS-CoV-2 infection or an uninfected control (not recorded which). This sequence joins TRBV5-1 and TRBJ1-6, with a weak D call TRBD1 (5 bases). The sequencing sample was made of whole blood. In DNA form, the CDR3 reads TGCGCCAGCAGCTTGGTACAGGAGAATTCACCCCTCCACTTT. Residues: CASSLVQENSPLHF.